A single sample is the source of the 18 T cell receptor beta chains below, sequenced in a study of blood T cell repertoires in COVID-19. Repertoires were generated with immunoSEQ multiplex PCR, while TCRdb's copy carries only in-frame clones and drops some. The sample includes fewer than 180,000 clones, approximately 86% seen only once; the top ten take around 3.3%. Sequencing was done on a sample of peripheral blood. These receptors all come from a man between 65 and 85 years old with acute or convalescent COVID-19.

This clone was seen more than once but under ten times. This chain joins TRBV7-2 and TRBJ1-5, with D possibly matching TRBD1 (6 bases). This CDR3 has 14 residues. The V end lost 4 bases, the J end lost 7 bases, and 14 bases lay between the germline ends. The germline CDR1 and CDR2 sequences are SGHTA and FQGNSA. The CDR3 region has the DNA TGTGCCAGCAGCTCGAGGGGGGAGGGCCAGCCCCAGCATTTT. It specifies CASSSRGEGQPQHF. The full variable domain, in which reference TRBV7-2 and TRBJ1-5 provide the parts outside the CDR3, is GAGVSQSPSNKVTEKGKDVELRCDPISGHTALYWYRQSLGQGLEFLIYFQGNSAPDKSGLPSDRFSAERTGGSVSTLTIQRTQQEDSAVYLCASSSRGEGQPQHFGDGTRLSIL.

This chain joins TRBV6-2 or TRBV6-3 and TRBJ2-5; 13 nucleotides agree with TRBD2. Unmatched junction bases numbered 8, after V lost 5 bases and J lost 5 bases. The CDR3 runs 16 residues. Germline V gene sequence: CDR1 MNHEY, CDR2 SVGEGT. Here the CDR3 reads CASSRTSGRIWETQYF. CDR3 bases: TGTGCCAGCAGTCGGACTAGCGGGAGAATATGGGAGACCCAGTACTTC.

This clone has just one count. The chain combines TRBV4-3 with TRBJ2-7; 10 bases line up with TRBD1. This CDR3 spans 15 amino acids. J gave up 0 bases and V 4 bases, and 3 bases lay outside the gene matches. Germline V gene data show CDR1 as LGHNA and CDR2 as YSLEER. CDR3 sequence: CASSLGQGISYEQYF. CDR3 bases: TGCGCCAGCAGCCTGGGACAGGGGATCTCCTACGAGCAGTACTTC.

This clone was observed a handful of times. The chain is built from TRBV4-3 and TRBJ2-7; tentative D call: TRBD2 (6 bases). With 0 bases removed from V and 0 bases from J, the gap between germline ends came to 12 bases. Looked up from germline, CDR1 is LGHNA and CDR2 is YSLEER. The CDR3 loop spans 16 amino acids. Written as DNA, the CDR3 is TGCGCCAGCAGCCAAGATTCCGGGGGATCCTCCTACGAGCAGTACTTC. Its protein is CASSQDSGGSSYEQYF.

The J gene is TRBJ2-1, the V gene TRBV10-3, with 12 bases aligning to TRBD1. CDR3 length: 14 amino acids. In germline, CDR1 is ENHRY, CDR2 SYGVKD. V dropped 10 bases and J dropped 12; count of bases not matched to a gene: 13. In DNA, the CDR3 is TGTGCCACCGCCCAGGGACAGGGGGCCCTGGCGCAGTTCTTC. This sequence encodes CATAQGQGALAQFF.

This sequence joins TRBV6-6 and TRBJ1-1; 8 bases match TRBD1. Germline V lookup: CDR1 MNHNY, CDR2 SVGAGI (reference sequence). The trim removed 6 bases at V and 4 bases at J, leaving 7 bases unmatched. The CDR3 is 14 residues long. The CDR3 nucleotides are TGTGCCAGCAGCCACAGGGGGGTGGGCACTGAAGCTTTCTTT. As protein: CASSHRGVGTEAFF.

The chain joins TRBV5-4 to TRBJ2-5, with 7 nucleotides matching TRBD2. CDR3 size: 13 residues. CDR1 is SGHNT, CDR2 YYREEE, per germline (reference sequence). After removal of 9 bases from V and 1 base from J, the junction contained 6 bases not matched to a gene. The CDR3: CATSGVAQETQYF. In DNA form, the CDR3 reads TGTGCCACAAGCGGGGTTGCCCAAGAGACCCAGTACTTC.

By sample share, this clone is medium-sized. The chain employs TRBV25-1 and TRBJ1-2, with a possible D match to TRBD1 (5 bases). The CDR3 has 14 residues. Trimming took off 1 base at V and 8 bases at J, with 14 bases between the two ends. Germline V gives CDR1 MGHDK, CDR2 SYGVNS. Here the CDR3 DNA reads TGTGCCAGCAGTGAATCGAAAGGGGATTACGGCTACACCTTC. Amino acids: CASSESKGDYGYTF.

This clone appeared a single time. The chain couples TRBV7-2 to TRBJ2-1; 8 nucleotides line up with TRBD2. CDR1 is SGHTA and CDR2 is FQGNSA in the germline V gene. The CDR3 totals 15 residues. V lost 2 bases, J lost 8 bases, and 8 bases stayed unmatched. CDR3 residues: CASSLSLAEGYEQFF. The CDR3 DNA follows: TGTGCCAGCAGCTTATCACTAGCGGAGGGGTATGAGCAGTTCTTC. The full variable domain, completed using reference TRBV7-2 and TRBJ2-1, is GAGVSQSPSNKVTEKGKDVELRCDPISGHTALYWYRQSLGQGLEFLIYFQGNSAPDKSGLPSDRFSAERTGGSVSTLTIQRTQQEDSAVYLCASSLSLAEGYEQFFGPGTRLTVL.

The rearrangement uses TRBV27 and TRBJ2-1; TRBD2 is a possible D gene (6 bases). The germline CDR1 and CDR2 sequences are MNHEY and SMNVEV (reference sequence). Trimming took 5 bases from V and 5 from J, leaving 34 bases between them. The CDR3 consists of 21 residues. The CDR3 bases are TGTGCCAGCAGTGCTCTGCTAGCGAGGGACGTCGCGACCCTTCAACACAATGAGCAGTTCTTC. This sequence encodes CASSALLARDVATLQHNEQFF.

The CDR3 protein is CASSAVVDEQFF. Written as DNA, the CDR3 is TGTGCCAGCAGTGCAGTCGTCGATGAGCAGTTCTTC. The J gene is TRBJ2-1, the V gene TRBV28; D is unresolved. V lost 5 bases and J lost 8, with 10 bases in between. There are 12 residues in the CDR3. The germline V gene has CDR1 MDHEN and CDR2 SYDVKM.

The chain links TRBV28 to TRBJ2-4; 8 nucleotides agree with TRBD2. This CDR3 has 15 amino acids. Germline CDR1 reads MDHEN; CDR2 reads SYDVKM. The V and J ends lost 4 bases and 0 bases, in that order; junction bases with no gene match: 2. This CDR3 reads CASSSREGAKNIQYF. The CDR3 DNA follows: TGTGCCAGCAGTTCCCGGGAGGGAGCCAAAAACATTCAGTACTTC.

The chain employs TRBV19 and TRBJ2-2; D perhaps matches TRBD1 (5 bases). The length of the CDR3 is 14 residues. Between the trimmed V and J ends, which lost 7 bases and 1 base, there was a span of 10 bases. The germline V gene encodes CDR1 LNHDA and CDR2 SQIVND (reference sequence). The CDR3 nucleotides are TGTGCCAGTAATTACAGGCTGAACACCGGGGAGCTGTTTTTT. This encodes CASNYRLNTGELFF.

The V and J genes are TRBV5-1 and TRBJ2-6; D might be TRBD1 (5 bases). Trimming cost V 5 bases and J 0 bases, with 12 bases left between them. Germline V gives CDR1 SGHRS, CDR2 YFSETQ. CDR3 size: 16 residues. The CDR3 reads CASRPGDSSGANVLTF. CDR3 nucleotide sequence: TGCGCCAGCAGACCAGGAGACAGCTCTGGGGCCAACGTCCTGACTTTC.

This clone was counted a few times. The chain carries TRBV27 and TRBJ1-1; perhaps TRBD1 as D (5 bases). The germline gives CDR1 MNHEY, CDR2 SMNVEV (reference sequence). The CDR3 spans 13 residues. V was trimmed by 4 bases and J by 3 bases, leaving 9 bases between them. CDR3 nucleotides: TGTGCCAGCAGTTGGGGCAGGCACACTGAAGCTTTCTTT. Its protein is CASSWGRHTEAFF.

This clone was observed once. The chain couples TRBV7-8 to TRBJ2-2, with 8 bases fitting TRBD1. J lost 4 bases, V lost 8 bases, and 12 bases had no gene match. The CDR3 totals 16 residues. Per the germline V gene, CDR1 is SGHVS and CDR2 is FQNEAQ. The CDR3 protein is CASPEDRADGTGELFF. The CDR3 nucleotides read TGTGCCAGCCCCGAGGACAGGGCGGACGGCACCGGGGAGCTGTTTTTT.

J is TRBJ2-3 and V is TRBV27, with 9 nucleotides matching TRBD2. The CDR3 is 14 residues long. The V and J ends lost 2 bases and 6 bases, in that order; junction bases with no gene match: 3. Germline V gives CDR1 MNHEY, CDR2 SMNVEV (reference sequence). The CDR3 region has the DNA TGTGCCAGCAGTTTAGGACTAGCGTCGGATACGCAGTATTTT. This gives the protein CASSLGLASDTQYF.

V and J are TRBV9 and TRBJ1-3; the D gene is possibly TRBD1 (6 bases). Germline-derived CDR1 and CDR2 are SGDLS and YYNGEE. There are 16 residues in the CDR3. V lost 4 bases and J lost 0, with 14 bases in between. CDR3 nucleotide sequence: TGTGCCAGCAGCCCCGGACAGTCGTACTCTGGAAACACCATATATTTT. Translating gives CASSPGQSYSGNTIYF.